Listed below are T cell receptor beta chains from one sample, sequenced in a study of T cells in Graves' hyperthyroidism and ophthalmopathy. Via MiXCR, TCRdb re-called the multiplex PCR reads, giving one row per CDR3 protein. The table includes hundreds of thousands of distinct CDR3 sequences, more than 13% detected once. The source material was blood. The receptor source for this set is a man in his fifties or sixties with Graves' ophthalmopathy. Each CDR3 is given with its conserved first and last residue. D genes are given only for firm matches. The size of a clone is reported for some rows only, either as once, few or many, or as a class for expanded clones.

V	size	J	D	DNA	CDR3
TRBV6-1	.	TRBJ2-7	TRBD2	TGTGCCAGCACCACACTAGCGGGAGGATTCTCCTACGAGCAGTACTTC	CASTTLAGGFSYEQYF
TRBV24-1	many	TRBJ2-1	.	TGTGCCACCGACAACGGACGGAAGCTCTCCTACAATGAGCAGTTCTTC	CATDNGRKLSYNEQFF
TRBV6-2/TRBV6-3	few	TRBJ2-3	.	TGTGCCAGCAGGCAAGGACTGCCCACAGATACGCAGTATTTT	CASRQGLPTDTQYF
TRBV3-1	many	TRBJ2-5	TRBD2	TGTGCCAGCAGCCAAGAACTGACTAGCGGGAGAGATGAGACCCAGTACTTC	CASSQELTSGRDETQYF
TRBV27	many	TRBJ2-7	.	TGTGCCAGTGGTACTAGGGCCTCCTACGAGCAGTACTTC	CASGTRASYEQYF
TRBV11-3	many	TRBJ2-1	TRBD2	TGTGCCAGCAGCCGCGTTAGCGGGGTCGTCGAGCAGTTCTTC	CASSRVSGVVEQFF
TRBV5-6	.	TRBJ1-2	.	TGTGCCAGCAGCTTGGACAGTGCTACGTTGTTTCGCACCTTC	CASSLDSATLFRTF
TRBV11-2	many	TRBJ2-7	.	TGTGCCAGCAGCCGAACAGGGACGTTTATCTTGGAGCAGTACTTC	CASSRTGTFILEQYF
TRBV19	.	TRBJ2-7	.	TGTGCCACTGGGATGTTCTACGAGCAGTACTTC	CATGMFYEQYF
TRBV28	many	TRBJ2-7	TRBD2	TGTGCCAGCAGTTTTGGCGGGAGTACCTACGAGCAGTACTTC	CASSFGGSTYEQYF
TRBV7-6	.	TRBJ2-1	TRBD1	TGTGCCAGCAGCTTAACAACAGGGGGGTCTTACAATGAGCAGTTCTTC	CASSLTTGGSYNEQFF
TRBV12-3/TRBV12-4	many	TRBJ2-3	.	TGTGCCAGCAGTTTAGAGATACCCCGCACAGATACGCAGTATTTT	CASSLEIPRTDTQYF
TRBV3-1	many	TRBJ1-5	.	TGTGCCAGCAGCTCTAAGTGGGGTAACAATCAGCCCCAGCATTTT	CASSSKWGNNQPQHF
TRBV12-3/TRBV12-4	many	TRBJ2-1	TRBD1	TGTGCCAGCAGTATCACAGGGGCTGAGCAGTTCTTC	CASSITGAEQFF
TRBV6-6	few	TRBJ2-3	.	TGTGCCAGCAGTTACACCTCCTGGCAAGATACGCAGTATTTT	CASSYTSWQDTQYF
TRBV28	.	TRBJ1-5	.	TGTGCCAGCAGTTTAGTGGAGGAGCCCCAGCATTTT	CASSLVEEPQHF
TRBV6-1	few	TRBJ1-5	.	TGTGCCAGCAGTGATACACTTTATAGCAATCAGCCCCAGCATTTT	CASSDTLYSNQPQHF
TRBV11-2	many	TRBJ2-1	TRBD2	TGTGCCAGCAGCACCACGGGACTAGCGGGAGTTGTAGAGCAGTTCTTC	CASSTTGLAGVVEQFF
TRBV12-3/TRBV12-4	few	TRBJ2-1	TRBD2	TGTGCCAGCTTTTCAACGGGAGGGCCCAGGAATGAGCAGTTCTTC	CASFSTGGPRNEQFF
TRBV6-5	few	TRBJ2-5	TRBD2	TGTGCCAGCAGTTACTCGAGACTAGCAGCAGAGACCCAGTACTTC	CASSYSRLAAETQYF
TRBV2	few	TRBJ1-6	TRBD1	TGTGCCAGCCAGACCGGGACAGCATTTTATTCACCCCTCCACTTT	CASQTGTAFYSPLHF
TRBV19	.	TRBJ1-4	.	TGTGCCAGTAGCCACACCGTCGCGGGAGTTCAAGAAAAACTGTTTTTT	CASSHTVAGVQEKLFF
TRBV5-1	many	TRBJ2-1	.	TGCGCCAGCAGCACACCAGCAGTCAATGAGCAGTTCTTC	CASSTPAVNEQFF
TRBV3-1	many	TRBJ2-3	.	TGTGCCAGCAGCCAAGAGCCTGATACGCAGTATTTT	CASSQEPDTQYF
TRBV20-1	.	TRBJ2-1	TRBD2	TGCAGTGCTTTGGGGGAGGGTAAAAATGAGCAGTTCTTC	CSALGEGKNEQFF
TRBV11-3	many	TRBJ2-7	.	TGTGCCAGCAGCCAGACCAGACAGGCCTACGAGCAGTACTTC	CASSQTRQAYEQYF
TRBV7-8	many	TRBJ2-5	TRBD2	TGTGCCAGCAGCTTTACTAGCGGGAGTCTGGAGACCCAGTACTTC	CASSFTSGSLETQYF